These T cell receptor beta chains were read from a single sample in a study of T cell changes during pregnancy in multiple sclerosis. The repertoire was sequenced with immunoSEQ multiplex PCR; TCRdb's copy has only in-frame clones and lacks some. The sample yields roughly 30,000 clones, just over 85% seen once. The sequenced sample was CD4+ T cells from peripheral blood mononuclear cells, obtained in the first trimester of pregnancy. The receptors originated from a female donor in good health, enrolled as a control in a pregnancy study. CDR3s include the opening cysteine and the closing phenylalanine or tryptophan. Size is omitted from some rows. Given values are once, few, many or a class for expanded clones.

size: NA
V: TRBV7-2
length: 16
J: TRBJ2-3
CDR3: CASSKIAGGLTDTQYF

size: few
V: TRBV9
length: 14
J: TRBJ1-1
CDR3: CASSVRGTNTEAFF

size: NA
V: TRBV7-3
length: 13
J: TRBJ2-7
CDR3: CASSPRRGYEQYF

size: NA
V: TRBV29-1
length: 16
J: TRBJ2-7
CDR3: CSVDRANRGGPYEQYF

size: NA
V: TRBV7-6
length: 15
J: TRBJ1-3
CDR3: CASSWTDSTGNTIYF

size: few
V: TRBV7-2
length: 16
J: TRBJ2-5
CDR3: CASSLFSGGAAETQYF

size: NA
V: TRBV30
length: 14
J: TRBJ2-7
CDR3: CAWGPAGMGYEQYF

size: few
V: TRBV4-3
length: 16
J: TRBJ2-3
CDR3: CASSQGFGGGADTQYF

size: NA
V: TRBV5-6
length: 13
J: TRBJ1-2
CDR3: CASSTRSGYGYTF

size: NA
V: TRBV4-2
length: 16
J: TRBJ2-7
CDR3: CASSHATSGHSYEQYF